The T cell receptor (beta chain) under discussion was sequenced for a study of blood T cells in healthy people across ages. Findings of the study overall: Aged donors had fewer naive CD4+ cells and lower diversity than long-lived donors.

Combining a sample-barcoded 5' primer with a J-beta primer mix, a second PCR ran for roughly 6 to 12 cycles. MiXCR, applied by TCRdb to the 5' RACE reads, yields one record per CDR3 protein. The table has about 1.8 million distinct CDR3 sequences, around 48% seen once; the top ten hold 2.1%. Concerning this clonotype: Its specificity is unknown.

The clonotype originates from a woman in her forties in good health. The sample comprised blood.

The CDR3: CASSGLGWQETQYF. CDR3 in DNA: TGTGCCAGCAGTGGACTCGGGTGGCAAGAGACCCAGTACTTC. V and J are TRBV6-2 or TRBV6-3 and TRBJ2-5; the D gene is possibly TRBD2 (5 bases). Trimming cost V 5 bases and J 2 bases, with 12 bases left between them. Germline CDR1 is MNHEY and CDR2 is SVGEGT. This CDR3 contains 14 residues.